These T cell receptor beta chains were read from a single sample in a study of T cell changes during pregnancy in multiple sclerosis. Data came from immunoSEQ multiplex PCR; TCRdb stores just in-frame clones and leaves some out. This table has some 100,000 clones, 85% to 95% appearing once. The sequencing here drew on peripheral blood, taken before pregnancy. All receptors derive from a female donor with multiple sclerosis, enrolled in a pregnancy study. CDR3s include the opening cysteine and the closing phenylalanine or tryptophan. A D gene is named only where the DNA matches it firmly. Size is omitted from some rows. Given values are once, few, many or a class for expanded clones.

clone size: -; D gene: -; J gene: TRBJ1-3; V gene: TRBV10-2; CDR3 DNA: TGCGCCAGCACCCATGTACACGACTCTGGAAACACCATATATTTT; CDR3 protein: CASTHVHDSGNTIYF
clone size: -; D gene: TRBD1; J gene: TRBJ1-2; V gene: TRBV6-6; CDR3 DNA: TGTGCCAGCAGTTACTCGAGGGACAGGGGTGACTATGGCTACACCTTC; CDR3 protein: CASSYSRDRGDYGYTF
clone size: -; D gene: TRBD1; J gene: TRBJ2-7; V gene: TRBV7-8; CDR3 DNA: TGTGCCAGCACCCGGTCCTGGACAGGGGACTCCTACGAGCAGTACTTC; CDR3 protein: CASTRSWTGDSYEQYF
clone size: -; D gene: TRBD2; J gene: TRBJ2-7; V gene: TRBV7-9; CDR3 DNA: TGTGCCAGCAGCCAGGGAGGGAAGTACGAGCAGTACTTC; CDR3 protein: CASSQGGKYEQYF
clone size: -; D gene: -; J gene: TRBJ2-7; V gene: TRBV28; CDR3 DNA: TGTGCCAGCAGTCCCGGGTTAGCGGCCTCCTACGAGCAGTACTTC; CDR3 protein: CASSPGLAASYEQYF
clone size: once; D gene: -; J gene: TRBJ2-1; V gene: TRBV6-1; CDR3 DNA: TGTGCCAGCAGTGAGGGGTATGGGACTTACAATGAGCAGTTCTTC; CDR3 protein: CASSEGYGTYNEQFF
clone size: -; D gene: -; J gene: TRBJ1-1; V gene: TRBV28; CDR3 DNA: TGTGCCAGCAGGTCGAGTCCCCCCCTGAGCACTGAAGCTTTCTTT; CDR3 protein: CASRSSPPLSTEAFF
clone size: -; D gene: -; J gene: TRBJ2-2; V gene: TRBV11-2; CDR3 DNA: TGTGCCAGCAGCTTAGACTACCTTAACGCCGGGGAGCTGTTTTTT; CDR3 protein: CASSLDYLNAGELFF
clone size: -; D gene: TRBD2; J gene: TRBJ2-1; V gene: TRBV7-6; CDR3 DNA: TGTGCCAGCAGCTTATACGGGAGGAAAGACAATGAGCAGTTCTTC; CDR3 protein: CASSLYGRKDNEQFF
clone size: -; D gene: -; J gene: TRBJ2-3; V gene: TRBV21-1; CDR3 DNA: TGTGCCAGCAGGACTACTTCCGGGACTGAGGATAATACGCAGTATTTT; CDR3 protein: CASRTTSGTEDNTQYF
clone size: -; D gene: TRBD1; J gene: TRBJ2-7; V gene: TRBV7-9; CDR3 DNA: TGTGCCAGCAGCTTAAGGACAGGGATATCCTACGAGCAGTACTTC; CDR3 protein: CASSLRTGISYEQYF
clone size: -; D gene: -; J gene: TRBJ1-2; V gene: TRBV27; CDR3 DNA: TGTGCCAGCAGTCTCACTCTACTCAATGGCTACACCTTC; CDR3 protein: CASSLTLLNGYTF
clone size: -; D gene: TRBD2; J gene: TRBJ2-3; V gene: TRBV5-1; CDR3 DNA: TGCGCCAGCAGCATACCGACTAGCGGGACGACCAGAGGCACAGATACGCAGTATTTT; CDR3 protein: CASSIPTSGTTRGTDTQYF
clone size: -; D gene: TRBD1; J gene: TRBJ1-5; V gene: TRBV2; CDR3 DNA: TGTGCCAGCAGTGGACAGGGGAGCAATCAGCCCCAGCATTTT; CDR3 protein: CASSGQGSNQPQHF
clone size: once; D gene: -; J gene: TRBJ1-5; V gene: TRBV11-2; CDR3 DNA: TGTGCCAGCAGCTTAGGGTCAGGTAGCAATCAGCCCCAGCATTTT; CDR3 protein: CASSLGSGSNQPQHF
clone size: -; D gene: TRBD1; J gene: TRBJ2-7; V gene: TRBV6-6; CDR3 DNA: TGTGCCAGCAGTTACCTCCGGGACAGTACCTACGAGCAGTACTTC; CDR3 protein: CASSYLRDSTYEQYF
clone size: -; D gene: -; J gene: TRBJ2-7; V gene: TRBV19; CDR3 DNA: TGTGCCAGTAGTGGGCGCGGTGGCGGGCCTATCTACGAGCAGTACTTC; CDR3 protein: CASSGRGGGPIYEQYF
clone size: -; D gene: -; J gene: TRBJ2-2; V gene: TRBV21-1; CDR3 DNA: TGTGCCCAGACAGGGATCACCGGGGAGCTGTTTTTT; CDR3 protein: CAQTGITGELFF
clone size: -; D gene: -; J gene: TRBJ2-2; V gene: TRBV5-1; CDR3 DNA: TGCGCCAGCACTCTCGGGAGAGGTACCGGGGAGCTGTTTTTT; CDR3 protein: CASTLGRGTGELFF
clone size: -; D gene: -; J gene: TRBJ2-4; V gene: TRBV5-1; CDR3 DNA: TGCGCCAGCAGCTTGGCGGTAGCATCGGCCCCGAACATTCAGTACTTC; CDR3 protein: CASSLAVASAPNIQYF
clone size: -; D gene: -; J gene: TRBJ1-5; V gene: TRBV28; CDR3 DNA: TGTGCCAGCAGGCCCACCCGGGGTAGGCAGCCCCAGCATTTT; CDR3 protein: CASRPTRGRQPQHF
clone size: -; D gene: -; J gene: TRBJ2-5; V gene: TRBV7-3; CDR3 DNA: TGTGCCAGCAGCTTAACAAGCGTGGTCCGGGAGACCCAGTACTTC; CDR3 protein: CASSLTSVVRETQYF
clone size: -; D gene: TRBD1; J gene: TRBJ1-5; V gene: TRBV15; CDR3 DNA: TGTGCCACCAGCAGAGATAGGCAGGGGGCACGTCCCCAGCATTTT; CDR3 protein: CATSRDRQGARPQHF
clone size: -; D gene: TRBD2; J gene: TRBJ2-1; V gene: TRBV29-1; CDR3 DNA: TGCAGCGTCGCCGGGACTAGCGGGAGCAATGAGCAGTTCTTC; CDR3 protein: CSVAGTSGSNEQFF
clone size: -; D gene: -; J gene: TRBJ1-1; V gene: TRBV6-1; CDR3 DNA: TGTGCCAGCAGTGATGCGTACACTGAAGCTTTCTTT; CDR3 protein: CASSDAYTEAFF
clone size: -; D gene: TRBD2; J gene: TRBJ2-7; V gene: TRBV28; CDR3 DNA: TGTGCCAGCAGTCAGGGCGGGAGCAACGAGCAGTACTTC; CDR3 protein: CASSQGGSNEQYF
clone size: few; D gene: TRBD1; J gene: TRBJ1-1; V gene: TRBV30; CDR3 DNA: TGTGCCTGGAGTCCGGGGACAGGGGGATACACTGAAGCTTTCTTT; CDR3 protein: CAWSPGTGGYTEAFF
clone size: -; D gene: TRBD2; J gene: TRBJ2-7; V gene: TRBV7-9; CDR3 DNA: TGTGCCAGCACCGGGGCTAGCGGGAGTCAGTACGAGCAGTACTTC; CDR3 protein: CASTGASGSQYEQYF
clone size: -; D gene: -; J gene: TRBJ2-7; V gene: TRBV11-2; CDR3 DNA: TGTGCCAGCAGCTCGCCGGGGTACGAGCAGTACTTC; CDR3 protein: CASSSPGYEQYF
clone size: once; D gene: TRBD1; J gene: TRBJ1-5; V gene: TRBV28; CDR3 DNA: TGTGCCAGCAGGCTAACAGGGGATCAGCCCCAGCATTTT; CDR3 protein: CASRLTGDQPQHF
clone size: -; D gene: TRBD1; J gene: TRBJ1-2; V gene: TRBV11-2; CDR3 DNA: TGTGCCAGCAGCTTAGCCTTGACAGGGTCTCATGGCTACACCTTC; CDR3 protein: CASSLALTGSHGYTF
clone size: -; D gene: -; J gene: TRBJ2-7; V gene: TRBV7-3; CDR3 DNA: TGTGCCAGCAGCCCCCGCCAGGGTGCGAACGAGCAGTACTTC; CDR3 protein: CASSPRQGANEQYF
clone size: -; D gene: -; J gene: TRBJ2-1; V gene: TRBV6-6; CDR3 DNA: TGTGCCAGCAGCCTCGGGAGTCCCCTCTACAATGAGCAGTTCTTC; CDR3 protein: CASSLGSPLYNEQFF
clone size: -; D gene: TRBD1; J gene: TRBJ1-5; V gene: TRBV19; CDR3 DNA: TGTGCCAGTTGCTCCGGGACAGGGTTTTTTAGCAATCAGCCCCAGCATTTT; CDR3 protein: CASCSGTGFFSNQPQHF
clone size: -; D gene: -; J gene: TRBJ2-2; V gene: TRBV5-1; CDR3 DNA: TGCGCCAGCAGCAGCATAGGGAGCACCGGGGAGCTGTTTTTT; CDR3 protein: CASSSIGSTGELFF
clone size: -; D gene: -; J gene: TRBJ2-3; V gene: TRBV7-2; CDR3 DNA: TGTGCCAGCAGCTTAGGGACAACTAGCACAGATACGCAGTATTTT; CDR3 protein: CASSLGTTSTDTQYF
clone size: -; D gene: TRBD2; J gene: TRBJ2-7; V gene: TRBV19; CDR3 DNA: TGTGCCAGTAGCCCGACTAGCGGGAGCTCCTACGAGCAGTACTTC; CDR3 protein: CASSPTSGSSYEQYF
clone size: -; D gene: -; J gene: TRBJ2-2; V gene: TRBV28; CDR3 DNA: TGTGCCAGCAGTTTCGTGCTAGAGGGCACCGGGGAGCTGTTTTTT; CDR3 protein: CASSFVLEGTGELFF
clone size: -; D gene: TRBD1; J gene: TRBJ2-7; V gene: TRBV5-6; CDR3 DNA: TGTGCCAGCAGCTTGGTAGGGACAGGGGCCAACGAGCAGTACTTC; CDR3 protein: CASSLVGTGANEQYF
clone size: -; D gene: TRBD1; J gene: TRBJ1-1; V gene: TRBV5-1; CDR3 DNA: TGCGCCAGCAACGAAGATCGGACAGGGCGAGGGGAAGCTTTCTTT; CDR3 protein: CASNEDRTGRGEAFF
clone size: once; D gene: -; J gene: TRBJ2-7; V gene: TRBV29-1; CDR3 DNA: TGCAGCTTTGTGGGGGGGCGGTACGAGCAGTACTTC; CDR3 protein: CSFVGGRYEQYF
clone size: -; D gene: TRBD2; J gene: TRBJ2-7; V gene: TRBV6-5; CDR3 DNA: TGTGCCAGCAGTCCCGGGACTAGCCCCTACGAGCAGTACTTC; CDR3 protein: CASSPGTSPYEQYF
clone size: -; D gene: -; J gene: TRBJ2-3; V gene: TRBV6-1; CDR3 DNA: TGTGCCAGCCAGCGGACCCTCACAGATACGCAGTATTTT; CDR3 protein: CASQRTLTDTQYF
clone size: few; D gene: -; J gene: TRBJ1-2; V gene: TRBV27; CDR3 DNA: TGTGCCAGCAGTACTCAGGGGCGGAGTGGCTACACCTTC; CDR3 protein: CASSTQGRSGYTF
clone size: -; D gene: -; J gene: TRBJ1-2; V gene: TRBV4-1; CDR3 DNA: TGCGCCAGCAGCCACAGTGAACCTCAGGGCTACACCTTC; CDR3 protein: CASSHSEPQGYTF